This TCR beta chain was profiled in a study of identical twins. General study findings and limits: Twins shared beta out-of-frame sequences in excess, but this excess was weaker. Excess low generation probability was seen in twin-shared out-of-frame alpha sequences. In monozygotic twins, models underestimated the sharing of out-of-frame TCR alpha.

MiXCR, applied by TCRdb to the 5' RACE reads, yields one record per CDR3 protein. Among fewer than 450,000 distinct CDR3 sequences listed, roughly 9% were seen once. This clonotype has only a few counts. Its antigen remains unknown. Its ends do not fully match the called genes, so a read error is possible. In germline, CDR1 is SGHTS, CDR2 YDEGEE. The CDR3 is made up of 9 amino acids. The chain carries TRBV5-8 and TRBJ1-3, with D perhaps matching TRBD1 (5 bases). The sequencing input was naive T cells sorted from blood. This receptor was obtained from a woman aged 50 to 65 in good health. This CDR3 reads CASSLVGDF. In nucleotides, the CDR3 is TGTGCCAGCAGCTTGGTGGGGGATTTT.